This T cell receptor (beta chain) was obtained from a study of blood T cell repertoires in COVID-19. Study summary: Samples taken during acute and convalescent COVID-19 were collected in the United States, Italy and Spain. T cells, B-cell-depleted T cells, or PBMCs provided the cDNA or gDNA that served as material.

As processed by the authors: Researchers report that nucleated cell counts were estimated from reference gene primer amplification. Libraries were prepared by immunoSEQ multiplex PCR; TCRdb keeps only in-frame clonotypes and omits some of them. V and J calls and clone size are those listed in that table; D and trimming were worked out from the DNA. The sample carries about 200,000 clones, about 79% recorded once. The sample taken for sequencing was peripheral blood. The TCR originated in a human donor in a cohort sampled during active COVID-19.

CDR3 nucleotides: TGTGCCAGCAGCGTAGTTGAGCGTTATACGCAGTATTTT. It yields the protein CASSVVERYTQYF. This chain joins TRBV2 and TRBJ2-3; D is undetermined. CDR1 is SNHLY, CDR2 FYNNEI, per germline. There are 13 residues in the CDR3. Trimming pared 6 bases from V and 7 bases from J, leaving 14 bases between.